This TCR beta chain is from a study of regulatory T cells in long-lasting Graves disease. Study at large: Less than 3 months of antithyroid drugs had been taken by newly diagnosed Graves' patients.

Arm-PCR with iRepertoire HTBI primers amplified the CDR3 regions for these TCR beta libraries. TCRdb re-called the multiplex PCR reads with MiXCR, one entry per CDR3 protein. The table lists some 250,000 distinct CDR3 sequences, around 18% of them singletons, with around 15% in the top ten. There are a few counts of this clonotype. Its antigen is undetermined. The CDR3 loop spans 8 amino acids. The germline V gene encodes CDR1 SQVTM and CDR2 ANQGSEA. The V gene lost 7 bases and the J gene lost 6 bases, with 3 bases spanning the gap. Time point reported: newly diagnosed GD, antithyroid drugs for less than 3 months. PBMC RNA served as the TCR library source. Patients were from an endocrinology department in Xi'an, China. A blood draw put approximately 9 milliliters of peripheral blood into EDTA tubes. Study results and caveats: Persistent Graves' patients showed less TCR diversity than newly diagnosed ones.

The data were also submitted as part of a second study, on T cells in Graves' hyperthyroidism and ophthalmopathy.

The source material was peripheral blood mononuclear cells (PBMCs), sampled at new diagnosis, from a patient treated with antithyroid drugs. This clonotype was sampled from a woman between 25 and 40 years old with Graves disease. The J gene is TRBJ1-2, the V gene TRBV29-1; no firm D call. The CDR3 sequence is CSEDGYTF. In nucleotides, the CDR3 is TGCAGCGAAGATGGCTACACCTTC.